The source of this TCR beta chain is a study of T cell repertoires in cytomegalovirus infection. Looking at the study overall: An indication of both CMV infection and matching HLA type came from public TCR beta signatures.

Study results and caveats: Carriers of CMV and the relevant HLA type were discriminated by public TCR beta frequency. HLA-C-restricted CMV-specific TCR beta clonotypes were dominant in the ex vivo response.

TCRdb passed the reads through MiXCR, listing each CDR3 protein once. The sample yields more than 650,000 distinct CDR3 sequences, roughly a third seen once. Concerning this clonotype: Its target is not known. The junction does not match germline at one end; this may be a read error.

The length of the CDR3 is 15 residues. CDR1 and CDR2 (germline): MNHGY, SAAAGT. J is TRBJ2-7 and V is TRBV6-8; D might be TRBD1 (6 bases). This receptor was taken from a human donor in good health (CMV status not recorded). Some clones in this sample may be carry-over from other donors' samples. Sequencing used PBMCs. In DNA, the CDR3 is TGTGCCAGCAGAGAGACAGGCACTTCTTCCTCCGAGCAGTACTTC. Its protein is CASRETGTSSSEQYF.